Below are 21 T cell receptor beta chains sequenced from a single sample in a study of long-term antiretroviral therapy in people with HIV. It was version v3.0 of the immunoSEQ assay that was run at survey level. TCRdb keeps only in-frame clones here, not all; method: immunoSEQ multiplex PCR. The sample has under 20,000 clones, 86% seen once; the top ten hold 10%. Material: unsorted PBMCs, obtained 0.5 years after starting antiretroviral therapy. These receptors came from a man aged 40-49 years with HIV.

This chain connects TRBV28 to TRBJ2-7; 10 bases align to TRBD1. The trim removed 8 bases at V and 4 bases at J, leaving 5 bases unmatched. Looked up from germline, CDR1 is MDHEN and CDR2 is SYDVKM. The CDR3 is 13 residues long. CDR3 residues: CASFPDRGYEQYF. The CDR3 region has the DNA TGTGCCAGCTTCCCGGACAGGGGGTACGAGCAGTACTTC.

The chain combines TRBV6-5 with TRBJ2-5; perhaps TRBD2 as D (6 bases). The CDR3 has 14 residues. CDR1 MNHEY and CDR2 SVGAGI come from the germline V gene. Between the trimmed V and J ends, which lost 3 bases and 0 bases, there was a span of 8 bases. The CDR3 nucleotides are TGTGCCAGCAGTTATGGGGGGAACCAAGAGACCCAGTACTTC. This gives the protein CASSYGGNQETQYF.

The chain carries TRBV6-5 and TRBJ2-5, with TRBD2 matching 10 bases. Germline V gene data show CDR1 as MNHEY and CDR2 as SVGAGI. J was trimmed by 5 bases and V by 0 bases; bases with no gene match: 6. This CDR3 has 16 residues. The CDR3 loop reads CASSYSVLAGVETQYF. In nucleotides, the CDR3 is TGTGCCAGCAGTTACTCGGTTCTAGCGGGAGTGGAGACCCAGTACTTC.

The rearrangement uses TRBV5-5 and TRBJ2-7; D remains ambiguous. This CDR3 region has 14 residues. The ends were cut back, 0 bases at V and 2 bases at J, with 9 bases in the middle. Germline values: CDR1 SGHKS, CDR2 YYEKEE (reference sequence). Here the CDR3 reads CASSLANRAYEQYF. The DNA for the CDR3 is TGTGCCAGCAGCTTGGCCAACAGAGCCTACGAGCAGTACTTC.

The chain combines TRBV2 with TRBJ2-2; 8 nucleotides line up with TRBD2. This CDR3 contains 16 residues. V shed 4 bases and J 4 bases; nucleotides not matched to a gene: 8. Germline V gene sequence: CDR1 SNHLY, CDR2 FYNNEI. CDR3 coding DNA: TGTGCCAGCAGTGCCGGGACTAGACCATCCACCGGGGAGCTGTTTTTT. Its translation is CASSAGTRPSTGELFF.

This rearrangement joins TRBV7-2 to TRBJ1-2; the D is unclear. The CDR3 has 14 residues. Germline V gene lookup returns CDR1 SGHTA and CDR2 FQGNSA. Trimming removed 2 bases from V and 5 bases from J, with 12 bases in between. The CDR3 spells CASSLQTGEYGYTF. The DNA for the CDR3 is TGTGCCAGCAGCTTACAGACCGGGGAATATGGCTACACCTTC.

The chain combines TRBV28 with TRBJ2-3, with 9 bases matching TRBD2. V trimming: 7 bases; J trimming: 2 bases; junction bases outside the gene matches: 10. Germline CDR1 and CDR2: MDHEN and SYDVKM. The CDR3 loop spans 16 amino acids. CDR3 protein: CASINLSGSTTDTQYF. In nucleotides, the CDR3 is TGTGCCAGCATTAACCTTAGCGGGAGTACCACAGATACGCAGTATTTT.

The chain is built from TRBV29-1 and TRBJ2-5; the match to TRBD2 covers 7 bases. CDR1 is SQVTM, CDR2 ANQGSEA, per germline. V shed 7 bases and J 5 bases; nucleotides not matched to a gene: 7. The CDR3 extends over 12 amino acids. CDR3 in amino acids: CSDRSGGETQYF. DNA of the CDR3: TGCAGCGACCGGTCGGGAGGCGAGACCCAGTACTTC.

V is TRBV23-1 and J is TRBJ1-3, with TRBD1 matching over 8 bases. TRBV23-1 is treated as an ORF (open reading frame) with a function not yet certain. The CDR3 is 17 residues long. The V gene end was trimmed by 0 bases and the J gene end by 0 bases; junction bases not matched to a gene: 4. CDR3 DNA: TGCGCCAGCAGTCAATCAACGGGACAGGCCTCTGGAAACACCATATATTTT. Translation gives CASSQSTGQASGNTIYF.

V gene TRBV27 combines with J gene TRBJ2-3, with 8 nucleotides matching TRBD1. Germline-derived CDR1 and CDR2 are MNHEY and SMNVEV (reference sequence). The CDR3 consists of 16 residues. The junction had 6 bases not matched to a gene; V was cut back by 4 bases and J by 0 bases. The CDR3 DNA reads as TGTGCCAGCAGTTCCAGCCGGGACAGGAGCACAGATACGCAGTATTTT. Translation: CASSSSRDRSTDTQYF.

This clone showed up just once. CDR3 nucleotides: TGTGCCAGCAGCCCCTGGAGGGAGGGATCTTCACCCCTCCACTTT. It translates to CASSPWREGSSPLHF. The chain links TRBV9 to TRBJ1-6; D call uncertain. The CDR3 length is 15 residues. The germline V and J ends were trimmed by 4 bases and 9 bases, with 17 bases remaining between them. Germline lookup yields CDR1 SGDLS and CDR2 YYNGEE.

This sequence joins TRBV4-3 and TRBJ2-5; 9 bases agree with TRBD2. The V and J ends lost 8 bases and 2 bases, in that order; junction bases with no gene match: 12. This CDR3 is 16 amino acids long. Germline V CDR1 and CDR2: LGHNA, YSLEER. CDR3 region: CASCATSGGPQETQYF. The CDR3 DNA is TGCGCCAGCTGCGCGACCAGCGGGGGGCCTCAAGAGACCCAGTACTTC.

This clone was detected only a few times. Other DNA sequences in this sample translate to the same CDR3. V and J are TRBV5-1 and TRBJ1-2; D call uncertain. V was shortened by 0 bases and J by 8 bases, with 5 bases between the two germline ends. The CDR3 covers 11 residues. The germline gives CDR1 SGHRS, CDR2 YFSETQ. The DNA of the CDR3 is TGCGCCAGCAGCTTGGGTGGAGGCTACACCTTC. Translated, it gives CASSLGGGYTF.

The V call is TRBV4-3, the J call TRBJ1-2, with D uncertain. The CDR3 is made up of 15 amino acids. The germline V gene encodes CDR1 LGHNA and CDR2 YSLEER. Deletions cut 0 bases from V and 5 bases from J, with 13 bases between. The CDR3 region has the DNA TGCGCCAGCAGCCAAGATAGCAACGGTGAATATGGCTACACCTTC. It yields the protein CASSQDSNGEYGYTF.

This chain connects TRBV27 to TRBJ2-3; no clear D gene. This CDR3 has 13 amino acids. Looked up from germline, CDR1 is MNHEY and CDR2 is SMNVEV (reference sequence). Between the trimmed V and J ends, which lost 2 bases and 7 bases, there was a span of 10 bases. The CDR3 protein is CASSLLNMNTQYF. The CDR3 DNA sequence: TGTGCCAGCAGTTTACTCAATATGAATACGCAGTATTTT.

V is TRBV9 and J is TRBJ2-3, with a weak D call TRBD2 (6 bases). The CDR3 length is 14 residues. Germline lookup yields CDR1 SGDLS and CDR2 YYNGEE. Trimming left V 4 bases short and J 5 bases short, with 14 bases between. CDR3 region: CASSPLASGDTQYF. For the CDR3, the DNA is TGTGCCAGCAGCCCACTAGCCTCGGGAGATACGCAGTATTTT. The entire variable domain, with the rest obtained from reference TRBV9 and TRBJ2-3, is as follows: DSGVTQTPKHLITATGQRVTLRCSPRSGDLSVYWYQQSLDQGLQFLIQYYNGEERAKGNILERFSAQQFPDLHSELNLSSLELGDSALYFCASSPLASGDTQYFGPGTRLTVL.

This clone was detected only a few times. The rearrangement uses TRBV5-5 and TRBJ1-4; unclear D gene. V lost 0 bases and J lost 0, with 3 bases in between. Germline-derived CDR1 and CDR2 are SGHKS and YYEKEE (reference sequence). This CDR3 has 14 residues. The CDR3 nucleotides read TGTGCCAGCAGCTTGGCGCCAACTAATGAAAAACTGTTTTTT. Translation gives CASSLAPTNEKLFF.

The chain couples TRBV4-1 to TRBJ2-7; 7 bases fit TRBD2. Unmatched junction bases numbered 5, after V lost 1 base and J lost 2 bases. Germline-derived CDR1 and CDR2 are MGHRA and YSYEKL. The CDR3 is made up of 15 amino acids. The CDR3 region has the DNA TGCGCCAGCAGCCAAGGCGCTAGCGGAGCCTACGAGCAGTACTTC. Amino acids: CASSQGASGAYEQYF.

The chain uses TRBV28 and TRBJ1-2, with D tentatively TRBD1 (6 bases). Trimming took 2 bases from V and 8 from J, leaving 12 bases between them. Germline CDR1 and CDR2: MDHEN and SYDVKM. The CDR3 has 13 residues. CDR3 residues: CASSLLDSLGYTF. Here the CDR3 DNA reads TGTGCCAGCAGTTTACTGGACAGTTTAGGCTACACCTTC.

The chain combines TRBV15 with TRBJ2-2; 14 bases align to TRBD2. Germline V gene lookup returns CDR1 LNHNV and CDR2 YYDKDF (reference sequence). Trimming took 0 bases from V and 7 from J; bases not matched to a gene: 10. This CDR3 has 19 residues. CDR3 nucleotide sequence: TGTGCCACCAGCAGAGAGGGACTAGCGGGGGTAGCTTGGGACGGGGAGCTGTTTTTT. It is translated as CATSREGLAGVAWDGELFF.

This chain joins TRBV7-9 and TRBJ2-1; TRBD2 aligns across 8 bases. Germline V gives CDR1 SEHNR, CDR2 FQNEAQ (reference sequence). V lost 1 base and J lost 9; bases outside the gene matches: 8. The CDR3 is 15 amino acids. The CDR3 sequence: CASSLEGLAGGEQFF. The CDR3 nucleotides read TGTGCCAGCAGCTTAGAGGGGCTAGCGGGCGGTGAGCAGTTCTTC.